A selection of T cell receptor beta chains follows, all from one sample in a study of OX40 agonist ivuxolimab in advanced cancers. Method: immunoSEQ multiplex PCR; TCRdb's copy keeps in-frame clones and lacks some. The sample records about 20,000 clones, approximately 90% being singletons. The specimen was CD4+ or CD8+ T cells sorted from blood, collected in a trial of the OX40 agonist ivuxolimab. Receptors were obtained from an adult with an advanced solid tumor such as melanoma, head and neck, liver or kidney cancer. Each CDR3 is given with its conserved first and last residue. D genes are given only for firm matches. A row's size may be missing; if present it is once, few, many or a size class.

CDR3aa: CASTAGQVYNSPLHF
CDR3nt: TGTGCCAGTACTGCGGGACAGGTCTATAATTCACCCCTCCACTTT
d_gene: TRBD1
abundance: .
v_gene: TRBV19
j_gene: TRBJ1-6

CDR3aa: CASSQVVEGGGYNEQFF
CDR3nt: TGCGCCAGCAGCCAAGTTGTGGAAGGGGGCGGCTACAATGAGCAGTTCTTC
d_gene: TRBD1
abundance: .
v_gene: TRBV4-1
j_gene: TRBJ2-1

CDR3aa: CASSRRGDEQFF
CDR3nt: TGTGCCAGCAGCCGACGGGGGGATGAGCAGTTCTTC
d_gene: TRBD2
abundance: .
v_gene: TRBV11-2
j_gene: TRBJ2-1

CDR3aa: CASSGGHQPYGYTF
CDR3nt: TGCGCCAGCAGTGGTGGACACCAACCGTATGGCTACACCTTC
d_gene: .
abundance: .
v_gene: TRBV10-1
j_gene: TRBJ1-2

CDR3aa: CASSQDWAGRLDYGYTF
CDR3nt: TGCGCCAGCAGCCAAGACTGGGCAGGCCGTTTGGACTATGGCTACACCTTC
d_gene: .
abundance: .
v_gene: TRBV4-1
j_gene: TRBJ1-2

CDR3aa: CASRELGHFSGANVLTF
CDR3nt: TGTGCCAGCAGAGAACTGGGACATTTCTCTGGGGCCAACGTCCTGACTTTC
d_gene: .
abundance: .
v_gene: TRBV6-1
j_gene: TRBJ2-6

CDR3aa: CASRRQGLVYEQYF
CDR3nt: TGTGCCAGCAGAAGACAGGGGCTTGTTTACGAGCAGTACTTC
d_gene: TRBD1
abundance: .
v_gene: TRBV25-1
j_gene: TRBJ2-7

CDR3aa: CASSQRAREIEKLFF
CDR3nt: TGCGCCAGCAGCCAGCGAGCAAGGGAGATTGAAAAACTGTTTTTT
d_gene: .
abundance: few
v_gene: TRBV4-3
j_gene: TRBJ1-4

CDR3aa: CASSVLGDSFPIEQFF
CDR3nt: TGTGCCAGCAGCGTCTTAGGGGACTCCTTCCCCATTGAGCAGTTCTTC
d_gene: .
abundance: .
v_gene: TRBV9
j_gene: TRBJ2-1

CDR3aa: CASSLGVNEKLFF
CDR3nt: TGTGCCAGCAGCTTAGGGGTCAATGAAAAACTGTTTTTT
d_gene: .
abundance: .
v_gene: TRBV7-9
j_gene: TRBJ1-4